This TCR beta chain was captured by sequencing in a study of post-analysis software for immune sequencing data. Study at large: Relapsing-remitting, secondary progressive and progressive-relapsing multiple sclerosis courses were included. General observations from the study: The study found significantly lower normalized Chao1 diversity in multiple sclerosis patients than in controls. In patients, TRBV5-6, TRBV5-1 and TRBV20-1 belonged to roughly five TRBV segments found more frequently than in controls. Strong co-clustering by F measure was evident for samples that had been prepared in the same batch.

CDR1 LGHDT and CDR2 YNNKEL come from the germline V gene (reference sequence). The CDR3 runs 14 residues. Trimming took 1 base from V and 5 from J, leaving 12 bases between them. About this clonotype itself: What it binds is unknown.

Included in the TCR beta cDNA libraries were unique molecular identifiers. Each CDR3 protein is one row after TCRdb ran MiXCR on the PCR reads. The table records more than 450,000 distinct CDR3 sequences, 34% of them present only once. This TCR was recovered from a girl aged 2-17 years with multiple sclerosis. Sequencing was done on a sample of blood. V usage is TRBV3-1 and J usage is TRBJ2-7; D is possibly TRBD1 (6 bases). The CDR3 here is CASSQVTPGDEQYF. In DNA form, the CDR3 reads TGTGCCAGCAGCCAAGTCACACCAGGGGACGAGCAGTACTTC.